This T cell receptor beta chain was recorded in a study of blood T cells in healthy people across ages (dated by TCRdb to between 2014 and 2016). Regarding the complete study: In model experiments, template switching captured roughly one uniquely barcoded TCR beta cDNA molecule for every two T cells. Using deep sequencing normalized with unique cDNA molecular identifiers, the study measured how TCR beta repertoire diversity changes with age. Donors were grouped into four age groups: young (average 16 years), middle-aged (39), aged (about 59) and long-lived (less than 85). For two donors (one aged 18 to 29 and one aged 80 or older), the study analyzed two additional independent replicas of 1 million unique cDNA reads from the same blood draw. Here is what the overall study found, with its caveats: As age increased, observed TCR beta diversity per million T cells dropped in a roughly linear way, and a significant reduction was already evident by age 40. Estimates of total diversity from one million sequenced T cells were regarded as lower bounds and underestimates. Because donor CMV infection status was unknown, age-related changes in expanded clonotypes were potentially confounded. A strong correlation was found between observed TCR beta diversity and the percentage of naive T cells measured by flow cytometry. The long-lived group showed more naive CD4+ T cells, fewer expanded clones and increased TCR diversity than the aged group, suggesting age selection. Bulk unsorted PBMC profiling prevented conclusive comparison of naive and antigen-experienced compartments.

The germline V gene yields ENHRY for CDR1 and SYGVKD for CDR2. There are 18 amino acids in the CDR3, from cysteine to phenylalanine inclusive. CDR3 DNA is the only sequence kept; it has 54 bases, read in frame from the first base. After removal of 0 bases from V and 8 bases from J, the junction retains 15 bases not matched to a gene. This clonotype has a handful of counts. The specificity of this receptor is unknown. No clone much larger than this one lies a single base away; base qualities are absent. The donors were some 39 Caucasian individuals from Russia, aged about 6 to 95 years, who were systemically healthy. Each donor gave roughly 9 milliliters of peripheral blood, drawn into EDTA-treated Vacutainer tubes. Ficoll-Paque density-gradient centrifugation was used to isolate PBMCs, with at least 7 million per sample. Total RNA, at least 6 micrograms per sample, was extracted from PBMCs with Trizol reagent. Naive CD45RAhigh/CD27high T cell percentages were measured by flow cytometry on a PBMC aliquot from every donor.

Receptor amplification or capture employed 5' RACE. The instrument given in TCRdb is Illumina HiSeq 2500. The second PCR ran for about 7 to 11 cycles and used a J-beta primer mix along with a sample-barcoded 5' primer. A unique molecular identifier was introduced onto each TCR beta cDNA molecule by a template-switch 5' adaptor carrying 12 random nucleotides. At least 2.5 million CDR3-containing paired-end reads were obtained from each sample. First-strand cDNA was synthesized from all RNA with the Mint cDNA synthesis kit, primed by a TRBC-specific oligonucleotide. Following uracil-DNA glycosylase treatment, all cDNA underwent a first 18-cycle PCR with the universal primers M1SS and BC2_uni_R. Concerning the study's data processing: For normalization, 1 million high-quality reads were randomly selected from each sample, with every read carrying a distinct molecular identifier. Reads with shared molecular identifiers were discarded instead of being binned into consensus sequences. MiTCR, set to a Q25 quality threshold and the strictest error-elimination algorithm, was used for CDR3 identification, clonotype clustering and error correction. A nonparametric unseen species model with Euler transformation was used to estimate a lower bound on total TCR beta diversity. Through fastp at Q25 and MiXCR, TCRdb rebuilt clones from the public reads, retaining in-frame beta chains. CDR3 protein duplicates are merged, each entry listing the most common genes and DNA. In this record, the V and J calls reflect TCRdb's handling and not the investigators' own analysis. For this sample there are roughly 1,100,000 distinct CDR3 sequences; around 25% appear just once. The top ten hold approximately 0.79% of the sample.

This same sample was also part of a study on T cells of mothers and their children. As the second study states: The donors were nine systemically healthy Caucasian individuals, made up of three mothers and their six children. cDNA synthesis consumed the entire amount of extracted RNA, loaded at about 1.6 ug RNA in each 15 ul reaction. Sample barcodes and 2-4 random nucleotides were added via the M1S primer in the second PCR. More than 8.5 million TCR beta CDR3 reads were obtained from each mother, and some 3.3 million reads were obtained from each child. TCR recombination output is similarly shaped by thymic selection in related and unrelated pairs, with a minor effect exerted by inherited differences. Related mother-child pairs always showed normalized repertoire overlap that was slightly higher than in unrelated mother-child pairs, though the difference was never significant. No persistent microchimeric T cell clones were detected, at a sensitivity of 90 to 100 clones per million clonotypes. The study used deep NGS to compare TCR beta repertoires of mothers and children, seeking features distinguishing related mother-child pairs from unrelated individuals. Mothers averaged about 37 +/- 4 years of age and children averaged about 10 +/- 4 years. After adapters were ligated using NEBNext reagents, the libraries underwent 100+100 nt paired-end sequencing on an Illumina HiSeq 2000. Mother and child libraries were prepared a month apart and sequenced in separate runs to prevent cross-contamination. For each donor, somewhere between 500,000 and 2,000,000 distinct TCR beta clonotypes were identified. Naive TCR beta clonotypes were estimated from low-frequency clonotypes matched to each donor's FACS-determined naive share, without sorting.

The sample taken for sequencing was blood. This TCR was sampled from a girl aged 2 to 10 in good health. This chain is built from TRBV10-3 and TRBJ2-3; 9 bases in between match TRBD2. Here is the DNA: TGTGCCATCAGTGAGTCGATAGCGGGGGTGATCGGTTCGAGTACGCAGTATTTT. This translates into CAISESIAGVIGSSTQYF.